This T cell receptor beta chain was identified in a study of cytomegalovirus exposure and HLA in healthy donors. This clone was detected only once. Both 60 Vbeta primers and 13 Jbeta primers went into the PCR. The table came from immunoSEQ multiplex PCR; TCRdb's copy has only in-frame clones and leaves some out. The sample lists around 65,000 clones; about 85% were seen once. Healthy bone marrow donors supplied every sample. V gave up 5 bases and J gave up 4 bases; unmatched junction bases: 11. There are 17 residues in the CDR3. CDR1 and CDR2 (germline): SEHNR, FQNEAQ (reference sequence). This sequence was found in a female donor in good health and CMV-seronegative. J is TRBJ2-2 and V is TRBV7-9, with 9 bases that match TRBD1. The sample comprised PBMCs. This CDR3 is CASSKTGGAFVTGELFF. CDR3 coding DNA: TGTGCCAGCAGCAAAACAGGGGGCGCGTTTGTCACCGGGGAGCTGTTTTTT.